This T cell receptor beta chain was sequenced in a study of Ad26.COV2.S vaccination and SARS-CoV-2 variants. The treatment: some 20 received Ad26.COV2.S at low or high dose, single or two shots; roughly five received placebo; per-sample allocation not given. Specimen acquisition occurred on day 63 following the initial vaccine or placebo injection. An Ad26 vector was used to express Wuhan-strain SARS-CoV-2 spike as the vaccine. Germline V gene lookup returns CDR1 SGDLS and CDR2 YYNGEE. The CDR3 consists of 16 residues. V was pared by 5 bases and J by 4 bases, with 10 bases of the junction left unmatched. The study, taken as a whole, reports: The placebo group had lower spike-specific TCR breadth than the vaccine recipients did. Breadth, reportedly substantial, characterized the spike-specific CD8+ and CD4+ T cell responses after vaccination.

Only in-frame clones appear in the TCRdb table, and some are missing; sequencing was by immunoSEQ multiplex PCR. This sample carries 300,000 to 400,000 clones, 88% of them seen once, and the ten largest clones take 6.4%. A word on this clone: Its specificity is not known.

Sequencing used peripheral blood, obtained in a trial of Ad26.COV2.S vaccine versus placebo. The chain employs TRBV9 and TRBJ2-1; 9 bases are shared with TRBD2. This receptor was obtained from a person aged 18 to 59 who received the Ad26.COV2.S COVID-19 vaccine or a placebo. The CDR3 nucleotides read TGTGCCAGCAGTGCCCGCTATAGCGGGAGTTACAATGAGCAGTTCTTC. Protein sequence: CASSARYSGSYNEQFF. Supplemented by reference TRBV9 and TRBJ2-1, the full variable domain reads DSGVTQTPKHLITATGQRVTLRCSPRSGDLSVYWYQQSLDQGLQFLIQYYNGEERAKGNILERFSAQQFPDLHSELNLSSLELGDSALYFCASSARYSGSYNEQFFGPGTRLTVL.